Below, 8 T cell receptor beta chains from the same sample are listed, as sequenced in a study of T cells in localized non-small cell lung cancer. TCRdb keeps only in-frame clones here, not all; method: immunoSEQ multiplex PCR. Of 20,000 to 25,000 clones listed, roughly 89% were seen once; the top ten hold about 14%. Sequencing used peripheral blood, obtained before any cancer treatment. The receptor set was obtained from a male donor aged 60 or over with stage I lung adenocarcinoma.

This sequence joins TRBV5-8 and TRBJ2-7; weak D call: TRBD2 (5 bases). Germline assignment: CDR1 SGHTS and CDR2 YDEGEE. Trimming left V 5 bases short and J 5 bases short, with 17 bases between. The CDR3 has 14 residues. The CDR3 DNA sequence: TGTGCCAGCAGGAGGAACGAAGCGGCCGACGAGCAGTACTTC. Amino acids: CASRRNEAADEQYF. Supplemented by reference TRBV5-8 and TRBJ2-7, the full variable domain reads EAGVTQSPTHLIKTRGQQATLRCSPISGHTSVYWYQQALGLGLQFLLWYDEGEERNRGNFPPRFSGRQFPNYSSELNVNALELEDSALYLCASRRNEAADEQYFGPGTRLTVT.

The rearrangement joins TRBV10-2 to TRBJ2-7, with 7 bases identical to TRBD1. V lost 8 bases and J lost 2; bases outside the gene matches: 6. Germline V gene lookup returns CDR1 WSHSY and CDR2 SAAADI. This CDR3 is built from 13 residues. The CDR3 loop reads CASARDSPYEQYF. The DNA of the CDR3 is TGCGCCAGCGCCCGGGACAGCCCCTACGAGCAGTACTTC.

The chain carries TRBV7-2 and TRBJ1-1; D possibly corresponds to TRBD1 (5 bases). The ends were cut back, 6 bases at V and 4 bases at J, with 12 bases in the middle. CDR1 and CDR2 (germline): SGHTA, FQGNSA. This CDR3 spans 13 amino acids. CDR3: CASSTTGGTEAFF. In nucleotides, the CDR3 is TGTGCCAGCAGTACTACAGGAGGCACTGAAGCTTTCTTT.

The chain links TRBV19 to TRBJ1-3; D not resolved. The germline V and J ends were trimmed by 5 bases and 0 bases, with 8 bases remaining between them. Germline-derived CDR1 and CDR2 are LNHDA and SQIVND (reference sequence). The CDR3 is made up of 14 amino acids. The CDR3 region is CASSPSFSGNTIYF. Written as DNA, the CDR3 is TGTGCCAGTAGTCCCAGCTTCTCTGGAAACACCATATATTTT.

In this sample, this clone is large. The V and J genes are TRBV2 and TRBJ2-7, with a tentative D call TRBD2 (6 bases). Germline-derived CDR1 and CDR2 are SNHLY and FYNNEI. The length of the CDR3 is 13 residues. V lost 3 bases, J lost 5 bases, and 11 bases lay in between. Written as DNA, the CDR3 is TGTGCCAGCAGTGATGGGGGGACGCACGAGCAGTACTTC. It translates to CASSDGGTHEQYF.

The chain joins TRBV28 to TRBJ1-1, with a possible D match to TRBD1 (5 bases). V was trimmed by 6 bases and J by 1 base, leaving 15 bases between them. This CDR3 comprises 15 residues. Germline lookup yields CDR1 MDHEN and CDR2 SYDVKM. The CDR3 reads CASSPGKGPNTEAFF. In DNA form, the CDR3 reads TGTGCCAGCAGCCCGGGGAAGGGGCCGAACACTGAAGCTTTCTTT.

The V and J genes are TRBV7-9 and TRBJ1-1, with D maybe TRBD1 (6 bases). V lost 5 bases and J 6 bases, leaving 16 bases between the germline ends. Germline CDR1 and CDR2: SEHNR and FQNEAQ (reference sequence). The CDR3 spans 14 residues. CDR3 sequence (DNA): TGTGCCAGCAGCCGGGACACTCGTCAATCTGAAGCTTTCTTT. Translated: CASSRDTRQSEAFF.

V and J are TRBV7-9 and TRBJ1-2; TRBD1 is a possible D gene (5 bases). The germline gives CDR1 SEHNR, CDR2 FQNEAQ (reference sequence). V was clipped by 5 bases and J by 4 bases, with 11 bases between them. The CDR3 contains 13 residues. The CDR3 DNA reads TGTGCCAGCAGCGTCGGGGGTACCTATGGCTACACCTTC. This encodes CASSVGGTYGYTF.